The clone carrying this T cell receptor (beta chain) was recorded at least ten times. As yet, its antigen is unknown. Via MiXCR, TCRdb re-called the reads, giving one row per CDR3 protein. The sample lists about 740,000 distinct CDR3 sequences; 35% were seen once. The record originates from a study of T cell repertoires in cytomegalovirus infection. Study as a whole: The public TCR beta signatures pointed to both CMV infection and matching HLA type.

Overall study findings and caveats: In two of eight donors, the top clonotype was HLA-C-restricted CMV-specific. Public TCR beta family frequency separated CMV-and-HLA carriers, including in an independent cohort.

Germline V gives CDR1 SGHTA, CDR2 FQGNSA. Trimming pared 2 bases from V and 5 bases from J, leaving 11 bases between. The CDR3 contains 14 residues. The TCR comes from a human donor in good health (CMV status not recorded). Some clones in this sample may be carry-over from other donors' samples. The rearrangement links TRBV7-2 to TRBJ2-3; D remains unclear. Sequencing was done on a sample of PBMCs. CDR3 bases: TGTGCCAGCAGCTTAAATGGGGATAGAGATACGCAGTATTTT. This translates into CASSLNGDRDTQYF.